This record concerns one T cell receptor beta chain sequence. Its target is unknown. An immunoSEQ assay, version v3.0, was performed at survey level. Repertoires were generated with immunoSEQ multiplex PCR, while TCRdb's copy carries only in-frame clones and drops some. The top ten clones hold around 20% of a sample with some 18,000 clones, roughly 80% of them seen once. At least one PBMC sample before ART and at least two after were required. This entry belongs to a study of long-term antiretroviral therapy in people with HIV. Findings of the study overall: Versus controls, repertoires in people with HIV had narrower CDR3 length ranges. The study found that diversity rose after ART but stayed below transplant donor controls.

The CDR3 consists of 12 residues. Deletions cut 3 bases from V and 3 bases from J, with 8 bases between. Germline-derived CDR1 and CDR2 are SQVTM and ANQGSEA. The sequences come from unsorted PBMCs, collected 0.6 years after starting antiretroviral therapy. The chain links TRBV29-1 to TRBJ1-2; no clear D. The clonotype was recovered from a woman younger than 35 with HIV. The CDR3 protein is CSVEGRYYGYTF. The CDR3 DNA reads as TGCAGCGTTGAGGGCAGATACTATGGCTACACCTTC.